Listed below are T cell receptor beta chains from one sample, sequenced in a study of shared clonotypes between healthy human individuals. TCRdb's table, derived via immunoSEQ multiplex PCR, lists solely in-frame clones and lacks some. The profile shows around 2,100,000 clones, less than 95% of them singletons. The material sequenced was naive CD8+ T cells sorted from blood. Receptors were obtained from a man aged 18 to 30 in good health. Each CDR3 is given with its conserved first and last residue. The D gene is left open where the match is weak.

length	V	J	D	CDR3	DNA
14	TRBV7-9	TRBJ1-3	.	CASSSSGTGNTIYF	TGTGCCAGCAGCAGTTCAGGGACTGGAAACACCATATATTTT
17	TRBV28	TRBJ2-3	.	CASSFSPNLLGADTQYF	TGTGCCAGCAGTTTTAGTCCTAATCTGCTTGGGGCAGATACGCAGTATTTT
14	TRBV5-4	TRBJ2-7	.	CASTPRTDPNEQYF	TGTGCCAGCACCCCCCGGACAGACCCCAACGAGCAGTACTTC
14	TRBV7-8	TRBJ1-5	.	CASSPGVINQPQHF	TGTGCCAGCAGCCCGGGAGTTATCAATCAGCCCCAGCATTTT
15	TRBV7-9	TRBJ2-1	.	CASSLASGTYNEQFF	TGTGCCAGCAGCTTAGCGTCAGGAACCTACAATGAGCAGTTCTTC
15	TRBV29-1	TRBJ2-1	TRBD2	CSVEDLAGAYNEQFF	TGCAGCGTTGAAGATCTAGCGGGGGCCTACAATGAGCAGTTCTTC
16	TRBV4-1	TRBJ1-2	.	CASSQPGAGTNYGYTF	TGCGCCAGCAGCCAACCGGGGGCAGGGACCAACTATGGCTACACCTTC
17	TRBV10-3	TRBJ1-4	.	CAISEAVGSGSNEKLFF	TGTGCCATCAGTGAGGCGGTGGGCTCGGGATCTAATGAAAAACTGTTTTTT
13	TRBV2	TRBJ1-2	.	CASSDRPNYGYTF	TGTGCCAGCAGTGACAGGCCTAACTATGGCTACACCTTC
14	TRBV7-2	TRBJ1-1	.	CASSLARLNTEAFF	TGTGCCAGCAGCTTAGCCAGATTGAACACTGAAGCTTTCTTT
15	TRBV11-2	TRBJ2-5	TRBD2	CASSHSGRGEETQYF	TGTGCCAGCAGCCATAGCGGGCGGGGGGAAGAGACCCAGTACTTC